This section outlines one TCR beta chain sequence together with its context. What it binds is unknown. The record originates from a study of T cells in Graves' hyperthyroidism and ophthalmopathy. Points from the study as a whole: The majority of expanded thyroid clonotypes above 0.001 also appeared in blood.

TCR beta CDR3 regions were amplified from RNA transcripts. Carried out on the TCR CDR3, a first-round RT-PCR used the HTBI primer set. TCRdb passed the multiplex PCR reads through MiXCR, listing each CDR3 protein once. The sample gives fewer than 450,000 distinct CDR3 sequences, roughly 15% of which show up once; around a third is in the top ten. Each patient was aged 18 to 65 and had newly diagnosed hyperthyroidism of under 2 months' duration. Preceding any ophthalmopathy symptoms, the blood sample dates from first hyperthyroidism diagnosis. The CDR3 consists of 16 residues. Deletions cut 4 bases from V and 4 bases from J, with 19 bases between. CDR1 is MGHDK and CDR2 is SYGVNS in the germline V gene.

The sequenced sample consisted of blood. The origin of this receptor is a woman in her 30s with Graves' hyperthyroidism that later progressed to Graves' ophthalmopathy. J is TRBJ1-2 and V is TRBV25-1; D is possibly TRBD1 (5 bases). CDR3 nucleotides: TGTGCCAGCAGTGCGCCTATGACGGGGGTCGGCTATGGCTACACCTTC. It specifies CASSAPMTGVGYGYTF.